This T cell receptor (beta chain) was sequenced in a study of cytomegalovirus exposure and HLA in healthy donors. Regarding the study as a whole: Most observed TCR sequences were rare, whereas some public TCRs were detected in many donors. A later analysis found most CMV-associated TCR beta chains apparently HLA-restricted.

Worth noting for this clone: What it recognizes is unknown.

The germline CDR1 and CDR2 sequences are MNHEY and SVGAGI. This CDR3 comprises 15 residues. J was trimmed by 2 bases and V by 8 bases; bases with no gene match: 9. Use of 60 Vbeta and 13 Jbeta primers characterized the PCR. Libraries were prepared by immunoSEQ multiplex PCR; TCRdb keeps only in-frame clonotypes and omits some of them. This sample's table has some 200,000 clones. This sequence joins TRBV6-5 and TRBJ2-5; 9 nucleotides agree with TRBD2. This receptor was taken from a woman aged 18-29 years in good health and CMV-seropositive. The source material was PBMCs. The CDR3 protein is CASSFRLAVQETQYF. The CDR3 DNA is TGTGCCAGCTCCTTCAGACTAGCGGTGCAAGAGACCCAGTACTTC.